This is a list of T cell receptor beta chains from one sample in a study of beta chain features in type 1 diabetes. Repertoires were generated with immunoSEQ multiplex PCR, while TCRdb's copy carries only in-frame clones and drops some. Of 330,000 or so clones detected, roughly 13% appear once; the ten largest clones hold over 0.008%. The sample consisted of naive CD4+ T cells from blood. The receptors were sampled from a woman younger than 30 with type 1 diabetes. The CDR3 runs from the conserved cysteine through the conserved F or W. Each record gives: clone size, J gene, V gene, D gene, CDR3 protein, CDR3 DNA. The D gene is left open where the match is weak. Only some rows state a clone size, as once, few, many or a class for expanded clones.

size: .
J: TRBJ2-2
V: TRBV5-1
D: TRBD2
CDR3: CASSAGLAGVVAGELFF
DNA: TGCGCCAGCAGCGCTGGACTAGCGGGAGTAGTCGCCGGGGAGCTGTTTTTT

size: .
J: TRBJ2-3
V: TRBV5-5
D: .
CDR3: CASSSFSHGDTQYF
DNA: TGTGCCAGCAGCTCTTTTAGCCACGGAGATACGCAGTATTTT

size: .
J: TRBJ1-5
V: TRBV25-1
D: TRBD1
CDR3: CASSAGTGAFVQPQHF
DNA: TGTGCCAGCAGCGCGGGGACAGGGGCGTTCGTCCAGCCCCAGCATTTT

size: few
J: TRBJ1-2
V: TRBV13
D: .
CDR3: CASSLAIPLRQANYGYTF
DNA: TGTGCCAGCAGCTTAGCGATCCCCCTTCGACAGGCTAACTATGGCTACACCTTC

size: few
J: TRBJ1-1
V: TRBV18
D: .
CDR3: CASCRTGLTEAFF
DNA: TGTGCCAGCTGTCGTACGGGGTTGACTGAAGCTTTCTTT

size: few
J: TRBJ2-1
V: TRBV7-9
D: .
CDR3: CASSAGPKQFF
DNA: TGTGCCAGCAGCGCTGGGCCCAAGCAGTTCTTC

size: few
J: TRBJ1-1
V: TRBV28
D: .
CDR3: CASTDSTEAFF
DNA: TGTGCCAGCACGGACAGCACTGAAGCTTTCTTT

size: .
J: TRBJ1-5
V: TRBV6-5
D: TRBD1
CDR3: CASSSGQPNQPQHF
DNA: TGTGCCAGCAGCTCGGGACAGCCAAATCAGCCCCAGCATTTT

size: .
J: TRBJ1-1
V: TRBV5-1
D: .
CDR3: CASSLSEGWNTEAFF
DNA: TGCGCCAGCAGCTTGTCTGAGGGTTGGAACACTGAAGCTTTCTTT

size: few
J: TRBJ2-1
V: TRBV9
D: .
CDR3: CASSEGGGEQFF
DNA: TGTGCCAGCAGCGAGGGAGGGGGTGAGCAGTTCTTC

size: few
J: TRBJ1-6
V: TRBV5-4
D: .
CDR3: CASSPGGDSPLHF
DNA: TGTGCCAGCTCCCCGGGGGGGGATTCACCCCTCCACTTT

size: few
J: TRBJ2-1
V: TRBV30
D: .
CDR3: CAWERQGNGEQFF
DNA: TGTGCCTGGGAAAGGCAGGGGAATGGAGAGCAGTTCTTC

size: .
J: TRBJ2-1
V: TRBV2
D: TRBD2
CDR3: CASRREGSEQFF
DNA: TGTGCCAGCAGGAGGGAGGGTTCGGAGCAGTTCTTC

size: .
J: TRBJ2-1
V: TRBV25-1
D: TRBD2
CDR3: CASARGGYNEQFF
DNA: TGTGCCAGCGCCCGGGGGGGCTACAATGAGCAGTTCTTC

size: few
J: TRBJ2-1
V: TRBV7-3
D: TRBD2
CDR3: CASSLLAGNYNEQFF
DNA: TGTGCCAGCAGCCTACTAGCGGGGAACTACAATGAGCAGTTCTTC

size: few
J: TRBJ2-1
V: TRBV11-3
D: .
CDR3: CASSLELVGVNNEQFF
DNA: TGTGCCAGCAGCTTAGAGTTAGTCGGGGTTAACAATGAGCAGTTCTTC

size: .
J: TRBJ2-3
V: TRBV19
D: .
CDR3: CASTSQGQSTDTQYF
DNA: TGTGCCAGTACTTCTCAAGGACAGAGCACAGATACGCAGTATTTT

size: .
J: TRBJ1-6
V: TRBV7-9
D: .
CDR3: CASSANTGGNSPLHF
DNA: TGTGCCAGCAGCGCAAACACGGGTGGTAATTCACCCCTCCACTTT

size: .
J: TRBJ1-2
V: TRBV28
D: .
CDR3: CASSSSLGARGYTF
DNA: TGTGCCAGCAGTTCAAGCCTAGGGGCCCGGGGCTACACCTTC

size: .
J: TRBJ1-2
V: TRBV14
D: TRBD1
CDR3: CASSRGQGIVGYTF
DNA: TGTGCCAGCAGCCGGGGACAGGGCATTGTGGGCTACACCTTC

size: .
J: TRBJ2-7
V: TRBV11-1
D: .
CDR3: CASSLDQGYSYEQYF
DNA: TGTGCCAGCAGCTTAGATCAGGGTTACTCCTACGAGCAGTACTTC

size: few
J: TRBJ2-1
V: TRBV10-3
D: .
CDR3: CAISESRNSHPIKEQFF
DNA: TGTGCCATCAGTGAGTCTAGAAACAGCCATCCGATAAAGGAGCAGTTCTTC

size: few
J: TRBJ1-2
V: TRBV6-5
D: TRBD1
CDR3: CASSYSGQDNYGYTF
DNA: TGTGCCAGCAGTTACTCGGGACAGGATAACTATGGCTACACCTTC

size: .
J: TRBJ2-3
V: TRBV5-4
D: TRBD2
CDR3: CASSFGSSGGTDTQYF
DNA: TGTGCCAGCAGCTTCGGTTCTAGCGGTGGCACAGATACGCAGTATTTT

size: few
J: TRBJ2-5
V: TRBV5-4
D: .
CDR3: CASSRGSQTQYF
DNA: TGTGCCAGCAGCCGGGGGAGCCAGACCCAGTACTTC

size: .
J: TRBJ2-3
V: TRBV5-1
D: .
CDR3: CASTLAASTDTQYF
DNA: TGCGCCAGCACCTTAGCGGCTAGCACAGATACGCAGTATTTT

size: .
J: TRBJ2-5
V: TRBV5-4
D: .
CDR3: CASSLDPPGAQYF
DNA: TGTGCCAGCAGCTTGGACCCCCCGGGGGCCCAGTACTTC

size: few
J: TRBJ1-1
V: TRBV7-3
D: TRBD1
CDR3: CASSFGTANTEAFF
DNA: TGTGCCAGCAGCTTCGGGACAGCGAACACTGAAGCTTTCTTT

size: .
J: TRBJ2-1
V: TRBV18
D: .
CDR3: CASRGTEISDEQFF
DNA: TGTGCCAGCCGCGGGACAGAAATTTCCGATGAGCAGTTCTTC